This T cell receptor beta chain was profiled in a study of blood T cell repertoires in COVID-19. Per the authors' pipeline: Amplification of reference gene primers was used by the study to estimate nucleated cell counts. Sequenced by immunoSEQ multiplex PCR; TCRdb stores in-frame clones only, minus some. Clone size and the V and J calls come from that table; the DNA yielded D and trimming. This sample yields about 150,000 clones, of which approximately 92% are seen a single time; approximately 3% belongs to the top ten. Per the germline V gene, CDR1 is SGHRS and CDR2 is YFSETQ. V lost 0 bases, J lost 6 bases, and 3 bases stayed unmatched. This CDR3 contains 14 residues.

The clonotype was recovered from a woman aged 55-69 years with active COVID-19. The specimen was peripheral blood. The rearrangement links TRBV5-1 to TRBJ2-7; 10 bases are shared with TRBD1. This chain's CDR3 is CASSLEGQGGEQYF. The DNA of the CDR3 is TGCGCCAGCAGCTTGGAAGGACAGGGGGGCGAGCAGTACTTC.